The entry that follows covers one TCR beta chain sequence. Its target is not known. Both subsets, CD45RA+ naive and CD45RA-negative memory, were split from the CD4+ cells. TCRdb keeps only in-frame clones here, not all; method: immunoSEQ multiplex PCR. Among about 2.3 million clones listed, more than 80% were seen once. The data belong to a study of shared clonotypes between healthy human individuals. Study results and caveats: Clonotypes that were shared across a few donors made up around 4.6% of naive CD4 clonotypes.

The length of the CDR3 is 14 residues. V dropped 4 bases and J dropped 4; count of bases not matched to a gene: 5. Germline V CDR1 and CDR2: LNHDA, SQIVND (reference sequence). This sequence was found in a man aged 18 to 29 in good health. Some clones in this sample may be carry-over from other donors' samples. Specimen: naive CD4+ T cells from PBMCs. Regarding subset: CD45RA+ positively selected. The V call is TRBV19, the J call TRBJ2-7, with TRBD1 matching 9 bases. In DNA, the CDR3 is TGTGCCAGTAGTACGGGACAGGGTGTTTACGAGCAGTACTTC. It translates to CASSTGQGVYEQYF. Together with reference TRBV19 and TRBJ2-7, the CDR3 gives the full variable domain: DGGITQSPKYLFRKEGQNVTLSCEQNLNHDAMYWYRQDPGQGLRLIYYSQIVNDFQKGDIAEGYSVSREKKESFPLTVTSAQKNPTAFYLCASSTGQGVYEQYFGPGTRLTVT.